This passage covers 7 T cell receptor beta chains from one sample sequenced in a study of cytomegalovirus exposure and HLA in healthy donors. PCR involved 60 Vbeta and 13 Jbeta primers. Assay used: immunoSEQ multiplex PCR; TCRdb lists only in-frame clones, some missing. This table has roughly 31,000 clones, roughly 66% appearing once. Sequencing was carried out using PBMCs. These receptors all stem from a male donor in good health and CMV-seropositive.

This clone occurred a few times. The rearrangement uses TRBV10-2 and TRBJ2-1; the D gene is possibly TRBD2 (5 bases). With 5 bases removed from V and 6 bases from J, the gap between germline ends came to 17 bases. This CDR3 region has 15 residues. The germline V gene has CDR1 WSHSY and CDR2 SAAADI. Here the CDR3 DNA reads TGCGCCAGCAGTCTGACTACCTGGCAGCGCAATGAGCAGTTCTTC. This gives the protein CASSLTTWQRNEQFF.

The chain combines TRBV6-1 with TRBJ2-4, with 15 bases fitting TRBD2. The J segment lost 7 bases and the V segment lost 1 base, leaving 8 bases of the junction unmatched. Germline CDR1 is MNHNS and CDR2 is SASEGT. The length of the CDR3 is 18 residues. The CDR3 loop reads CASSEGGTSGGITNIQYF. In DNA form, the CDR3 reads TGTGCCAGCAGTGAAGGTGGGACTAGCGGGGGGATTACGAACATTCAGTACTTC.

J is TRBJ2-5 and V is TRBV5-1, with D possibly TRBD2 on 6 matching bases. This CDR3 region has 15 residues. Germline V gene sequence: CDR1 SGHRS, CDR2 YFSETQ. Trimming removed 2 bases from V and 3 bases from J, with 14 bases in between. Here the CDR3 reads CASSLGVGGEETQYF. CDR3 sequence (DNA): TGCGCCAGCAGCTTAGGGGTTGGCGGGGAAGAGACCCAGTACTTC.

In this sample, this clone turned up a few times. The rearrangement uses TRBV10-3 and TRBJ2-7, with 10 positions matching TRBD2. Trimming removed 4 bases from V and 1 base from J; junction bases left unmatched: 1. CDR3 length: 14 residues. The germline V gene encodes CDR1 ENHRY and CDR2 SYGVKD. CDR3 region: CAISGTSGSYEQYF. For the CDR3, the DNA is TGTGCCATCAGTGGGACTAGCGGTTCCTACGAGCAGTACTTC.

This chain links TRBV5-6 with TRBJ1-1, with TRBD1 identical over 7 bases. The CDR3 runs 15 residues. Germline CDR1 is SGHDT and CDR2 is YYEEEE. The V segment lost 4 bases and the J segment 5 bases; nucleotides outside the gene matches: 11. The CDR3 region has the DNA TGTGCCAGCAGCGTCATATGGACAGGCCCGACTGAAGCTTTCTTT. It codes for CASSVIWTGPTEAFF.

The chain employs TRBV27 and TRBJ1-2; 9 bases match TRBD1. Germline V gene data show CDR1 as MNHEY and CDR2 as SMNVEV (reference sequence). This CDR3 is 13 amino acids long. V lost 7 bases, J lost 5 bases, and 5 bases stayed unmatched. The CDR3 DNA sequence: TGTGCCAGCACCCAGACAGGGGGATATGGCTACACCTTC. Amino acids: CASTQTGGYGYTF.

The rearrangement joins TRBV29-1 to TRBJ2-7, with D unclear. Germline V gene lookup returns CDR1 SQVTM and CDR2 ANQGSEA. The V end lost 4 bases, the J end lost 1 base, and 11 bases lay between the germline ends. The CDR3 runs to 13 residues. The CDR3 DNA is TGCAGCGTTGGTTTAATCTCGTCCTACGAGCAGTACTTC. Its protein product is CSVGLISSYEQYF.